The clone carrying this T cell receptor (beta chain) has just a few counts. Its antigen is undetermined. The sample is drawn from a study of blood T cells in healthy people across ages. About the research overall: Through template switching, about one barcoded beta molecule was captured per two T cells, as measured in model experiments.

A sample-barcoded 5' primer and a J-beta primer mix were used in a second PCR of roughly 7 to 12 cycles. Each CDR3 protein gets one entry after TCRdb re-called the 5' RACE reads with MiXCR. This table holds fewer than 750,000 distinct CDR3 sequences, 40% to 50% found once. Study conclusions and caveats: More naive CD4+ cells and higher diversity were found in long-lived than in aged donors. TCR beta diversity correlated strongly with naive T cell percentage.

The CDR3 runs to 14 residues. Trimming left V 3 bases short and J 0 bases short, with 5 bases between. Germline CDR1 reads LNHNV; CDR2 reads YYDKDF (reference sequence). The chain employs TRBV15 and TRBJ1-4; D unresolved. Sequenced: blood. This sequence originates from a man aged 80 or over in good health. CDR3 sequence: CATSRGSTNEKLFF. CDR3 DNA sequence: TGTGCCACCAGCAGGGGATCAACTAATGAAAAACTGTTTTTT.